A single sample gave rise to the 14 T cell receptor beta chains below, sequenced in a study of blood T cell repertoires in COVID-19. TCRdb's copy holds only in-frame clones and misses some; the assay was immunoSEQ multiplex PCR. Seen here are a few hundred thousand clones, less than 85% observed once, and the top ten hold 15% to 20%. The sample consisted of PBMCs or T cells enriched from blood (not recorded which). The source is a man aged 35 to 55 who had recovered from COVID-19.

J is TRBJ1-3 and V is TRBV4-3, with D possibly TRBD1 on 6 matching bases. Trimming took off 1 base at V and 0 bases at J, with 10 bases between the two ends. Germline V gene data show CDR1 as LGHNA and CDR2 as YSLEER. The length of the CDR3 is 16 residues. The DNA for the CDR3 is TGCGCCAGCAGCCAAGCCCAGGGGCTCTCTGGAAACACCATATATTTT. Translating it yields CASSQAQGLSGNTIYF.

The gene calls are TRBV5-1 and TRBJ2-1; 9 bases fit TRBD2. Germline lookup yields CDR1 SGHRS and CDR2 YFSETQ. The CDR3 spans 16 residues. V gave up 0 bases and J gave up 2 bases; unmatched junction bases: 3. DNA for the CDR3: TGCGCCAGCAGCTTGGATCCTAGCGGGACCTACAATGAGCAGTTCTTC. It translates to CASSLDPSGTYNEQFF. Looking up the rest from reference TRBV5-1 and TRBJ2-1 gives the full variable domain: KAGVTQTPRYLIKTRGQQVTLSCSPISGHRSVSWYQQTPGQGLQFLFEYFSETQRNKGNFPGRFSGRQFSNSRSEMNVSTLELGDSALYLCASSLDPSGTYNEQFFGPGTRLTVL.

J is TRBJ2-3 and V is TRBV28; D may be TRBD2 (6 bases). Germline loops: CDR1 MDHEN, CDR2 SYDVKM. Trimming took 6 bases from V and 0 from J, leaving 10 bases between them. This CDR3 contains 14 residues. The CDR3 sequence: CASRFSGSTDTQYF. CDR3 DNA: TGTGCCAGCAGATTCAGCGGGAGCACAGATACGCAGTATTTT.

This chain uses TRBV7-6 with TRBJ2-2, with a possible D match to TRBD2 (5 bases). Per the germline V gene, CDR1 is SGHVS and CDR2 is FNYEAQ. This CDR3 is built from 15 residues. V was cut by 4 bases and J by 4 bases, with 13 bases left in between. The CDR3 loop is CASSSGSGSTGELFF. DNA of the CDR3: TGTGCCAGCAGCTCCGGTAGTGGGAGCACCGGGGAGCTGTTTTTT. The full variable domain, its missing parts supplied by reference TRBV7-6 and TRBJ2-2, is GAGVSQSPRYKVTKRGQDVALRCDPISGHVSLYWYRQALGQGPEFLTYFNYEAQQDKSGLPNDRFSAERPEGSISTLTIQRTEQRDSAMYRCASSSGSGSTGELFFGEGSRLTVL.

This clone was counted between two and nine times. The V and J genes are TRBV18 and TRBJ2-7, with 9 bases aligning to TRBD1. The CDR3 covers 13 residues. V shed 4 bases, J shed 5 bases, and the junction held 3 bases outside the gene matches. From germline, CDR1 is KGHSH and CDR2 LQKENI. The CDR3 loop reads CASSRTGANEQYF. Written as DNA, the CDR3 is TGTGCCAGCTCACGGACAGGGGCAAACGAGCAGTACTTC.

The genes are TRBV4-3 and TRBJ2-4; 8 bases agree with TRBD2. This CDR3 spans 17 amino acids. Trimming removed 0 bases from V and 1 base from J; junction bases left unmatched: 5. Germline assignment: CDR1 LGHNA and CDR2 YSLEER. The CDR3 is CASSQDPAGVAKNIQYF. The CDR3 DNA follows: TGCGCCAGCAGCCAAGATCCAGCGGGGGTTGCCAAAAACATTCAGTACTTC.

V and J are TRBV7-3 and TRBJ1-1; the D is unclear. The germline gives CDR1 SGHTA, CDR2 FQGTGA. Deletions cut 2 bases from V and 3 bases from J, with 7 bases between. The CDR3 runs to 13 residues. The chain's CDR3 is CASSLWRDTEAFF. The CDR3 DNA follows: TGTGCCAGCAGCTTATGGAGGGACACTGAAGCTTTCTTT.

The rearrangement uses TRBV29-1 and TRBJ2-5; no reliable D call. Between the trimmed V and J ends, which lost 6 bases and 2 bases, there was a span of 16 bases. CDR3 length: 14 residues. Germline V CDR1 and CDR2: SQVTM, ANQGSEA. In nucleotides, the CDR3 is TGCAGCGTCTACCAGGTCCCGGTACAAGAGACCCAGTACTTC. Protein: CSVYQVPVQETQYF.

The chain links TRBV19 to TRBJ2-7, with TRBD2 identical over 9 bases. Germline V lookup: CDR1 LNHDA, CDR2 SQIVND (reference sequence). This CDR3 region has 15 residues. The trim removed 2 bases at V and 4 bases at J, leaving 6 bases unmatched. CDR3 protein: CASSILAGSGYEQYF. DNA of the CDR3: TGTGCCAGTAGTATACTAGCGGGGAGTGGATACGAGCAGTACTTC.

The chain couples TRBV6-5 to TRBJ2-7, with D perhaps TRBD1 (6 bases). Trimming stripped 6 bases from V and 3 bases from J, with 15 bases between. Germline V gene lookup returns CDR1 MNHEY and CDR2 SVGAGI. The CDR3 has 14 residues. In DNA form, the CDR3 reads TGTGCCAGCAGACAGGGTAGTTATTTCTACGAGCAGTACTTC. It specifies CASRQGSYFYEQYF.

CDR3 DNA: TGTGCCATCAGTGAGTTCGACCGGGACAGGGGAAGGGGCTACACCTTC. Translated: CAISEFDRDRGRGYTF. V and J are TRBV10-3 and TRBJ1-2; TRBD1 aligns across 10 bases. After removal of 1 base from V and 8 bases from J, the junction contained 10 bases not matched to a gene. CDR1 is ENHRY, CDR2 SYGVKD, per germline. This CDR3 region has 16 residues.

The chain recombines TRBV10-3 with TRBJ2-1; D is perhaps TRBD2 (5 bases). The germline V gene encodes CDR1 ENHRY and CDR2 SYGVKD. V gave up 4 bases and J gave up 0 bases, with 22 bases separating them. The CDR3 runs 19 residues. The CDR3 spells CAISAPISVSGSSYNEQFF. CDR3 DNA sequence: TGTGCCATCAGTGCCCCGATTTCGGTAAGCGGTAGCTCCTACAATGAGCAGTTCTTC.

The chain joins TRBV5-1 to TRBJ1-1; the D gene is possibly TRBD1 (6 bases). Germline loops: CDR1 SGHRS, CDR2 YFSETQ. The CDR3 runs to 14 residues. With 4 bases removed from V and 4 bases from J, the gap between germline ends came to 14 bases. In DNA form, the CDR3 reads TGCGCCAGCAGCAGAACAGGGTCCGGCACTGAAGCTTTCTTT. Translated: CASSRTGSGTEAFF.

V gene TRBV2 combines with J gene TRBJ2-4; TRBD2 matches 12 bases. V was clipped by 7 bases and J by 1 base; unmatched bases: 14. Germline V gene sequence: CDR1 SNHLY, CDR2 FYNNEI. This CDR3 contains 19 residues. DNA for the CDR3: TGTGCCAGCACTCGCCCCGGACTAGCGGGAAGGGTGGCCAAAAACATTCAGTACTTC. Translating gives CASTRPGLAGRVAKNIQYF.